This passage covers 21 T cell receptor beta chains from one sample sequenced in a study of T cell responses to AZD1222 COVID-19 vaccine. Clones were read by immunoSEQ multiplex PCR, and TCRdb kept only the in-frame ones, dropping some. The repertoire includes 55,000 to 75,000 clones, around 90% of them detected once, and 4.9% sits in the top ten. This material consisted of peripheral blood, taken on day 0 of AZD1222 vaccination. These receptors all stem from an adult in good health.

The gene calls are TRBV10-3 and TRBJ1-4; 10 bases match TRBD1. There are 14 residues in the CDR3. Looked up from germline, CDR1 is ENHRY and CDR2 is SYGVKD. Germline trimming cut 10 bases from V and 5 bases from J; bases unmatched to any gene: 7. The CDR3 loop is CATRPGQGNEKLFF. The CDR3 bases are TGTGCCACCCGACCGGGACAGGGGAATGAAAAACTGTTTTTT.

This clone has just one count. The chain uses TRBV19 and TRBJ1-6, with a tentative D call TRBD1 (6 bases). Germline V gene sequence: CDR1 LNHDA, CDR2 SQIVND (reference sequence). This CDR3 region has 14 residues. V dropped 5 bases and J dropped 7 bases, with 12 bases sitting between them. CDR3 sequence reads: CASSAQGGNSPLHF. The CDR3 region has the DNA TGTGCCAGTAGTGCACAGGGCGGCAATTCACCCCTCCACTTT. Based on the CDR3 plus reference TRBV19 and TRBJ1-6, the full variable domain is DGGITQSPKYLFRKEGQNVTLSCEQNLNHDAMYWYRQDPGQGLRLIYYSQIVNDFQKGDIAEGYSVSREKKESFPLTVTSAQKNPTAFYLCASSAQGGNSPLHFGNGTRLTVT.

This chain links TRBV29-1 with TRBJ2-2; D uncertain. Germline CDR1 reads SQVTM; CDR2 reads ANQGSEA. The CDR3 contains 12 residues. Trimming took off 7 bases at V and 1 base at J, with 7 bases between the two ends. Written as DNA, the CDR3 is TGCAGCGCCGGACGGAACACCGGGGAGCTGTTTTTT. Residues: CSAGRNTGELFF.

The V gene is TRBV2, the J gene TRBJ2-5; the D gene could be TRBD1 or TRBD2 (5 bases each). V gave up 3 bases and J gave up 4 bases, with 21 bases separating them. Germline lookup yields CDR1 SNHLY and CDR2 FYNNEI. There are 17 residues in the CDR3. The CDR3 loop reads CASSEGVGSRVGETQYF. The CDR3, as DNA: TGTGCCAGCAGTGAGGGGGTAGGCAGTAGGGTCGGAGAGACCCAGTACTTC.

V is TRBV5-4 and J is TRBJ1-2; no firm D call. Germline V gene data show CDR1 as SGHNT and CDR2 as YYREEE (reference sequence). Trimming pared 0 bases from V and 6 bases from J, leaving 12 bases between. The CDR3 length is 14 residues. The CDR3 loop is CASSLGGGYDGYTF. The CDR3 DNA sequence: TGTGCCAGCAGCTTGGGCGGCGGGTATGATGGCTACACCTTC.

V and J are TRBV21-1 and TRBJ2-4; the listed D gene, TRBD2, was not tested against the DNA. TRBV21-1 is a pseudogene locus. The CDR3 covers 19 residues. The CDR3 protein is CASSPGGTYPGEAKNIQYF. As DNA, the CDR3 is TGTGCCAGCAGCCCCGGGGGAACATATCCCGGGGAAGCCAAAAACATTCAGTACTTC.

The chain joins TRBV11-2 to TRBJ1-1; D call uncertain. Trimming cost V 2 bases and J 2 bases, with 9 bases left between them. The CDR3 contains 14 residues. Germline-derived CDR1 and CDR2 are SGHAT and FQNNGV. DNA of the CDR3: TGTGCCAGCAGCTTAAGGACGGCTAACACTGAAGCTTTCTTT. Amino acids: CASSLRTANTEAFF.

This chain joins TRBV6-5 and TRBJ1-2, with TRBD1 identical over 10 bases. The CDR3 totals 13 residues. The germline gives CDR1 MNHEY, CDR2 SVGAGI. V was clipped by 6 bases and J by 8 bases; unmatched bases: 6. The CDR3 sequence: CASRETGGAGYTF. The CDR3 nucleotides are TGTGCCAGCAGGGAGACAGGGGGCGCGGGCTACACCTTC.

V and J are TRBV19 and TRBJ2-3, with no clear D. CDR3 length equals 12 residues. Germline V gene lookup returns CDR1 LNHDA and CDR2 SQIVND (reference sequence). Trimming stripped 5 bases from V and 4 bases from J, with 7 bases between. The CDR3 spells CASSFPADTQYF. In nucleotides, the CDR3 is TGTGCCAGTAGTTTCCCAGCAGATACGCAGTATTTT.

CDR3 region: CAWSVILAEKLFF. CDR3 sequence (DNA): TGTGCCTGGAGTGTTATTTTGGCGGAAAAACTGTTTTTT. The J gene is TRBJ1-4, the V gene TRBV30, with D unclear. The germline V gene encodes CDR1 GTSNPN and CDR2 SVGIG (reference sequence). The CDR3 sequence is 13 residues long. V dropped 0 bases and J dropped 8 bases, with 10 bases sitting between them.

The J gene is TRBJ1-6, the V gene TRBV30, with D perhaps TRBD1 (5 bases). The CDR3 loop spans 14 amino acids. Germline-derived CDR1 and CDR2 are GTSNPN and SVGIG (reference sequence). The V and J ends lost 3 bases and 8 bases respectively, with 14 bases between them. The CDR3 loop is CAWSMPGGYSPLHF. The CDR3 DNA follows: TGTGCCTGGAGCATGCCCGGGGGATATTCACCCCTCCACTTT.

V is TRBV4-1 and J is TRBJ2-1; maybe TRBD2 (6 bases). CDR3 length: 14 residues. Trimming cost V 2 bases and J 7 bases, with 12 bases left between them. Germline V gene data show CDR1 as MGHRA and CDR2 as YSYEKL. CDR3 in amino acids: CASSQHLRGNEQFF. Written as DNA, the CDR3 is TGCGCCAGCAGCCAACACCTTCGGGGGAATGAGCAGTTCTTC.

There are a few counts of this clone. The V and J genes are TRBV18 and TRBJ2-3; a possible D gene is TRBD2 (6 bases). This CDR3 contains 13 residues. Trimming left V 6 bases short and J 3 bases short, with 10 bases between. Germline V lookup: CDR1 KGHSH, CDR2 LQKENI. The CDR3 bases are TGTGCCAGCTCCCCGACTAGTACAGATACGCAGTATTTT. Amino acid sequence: CASSPTSTDTQYF.

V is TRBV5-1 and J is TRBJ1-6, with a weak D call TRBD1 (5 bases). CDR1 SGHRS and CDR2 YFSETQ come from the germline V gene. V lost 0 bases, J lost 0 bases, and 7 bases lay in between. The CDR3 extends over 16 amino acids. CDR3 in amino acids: CASSLGGSSYNSPLHF. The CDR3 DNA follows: TGCGCCAGCAGCTTGGGGGGGAGCTCCTATAATTCACCCCTCCACTTT.

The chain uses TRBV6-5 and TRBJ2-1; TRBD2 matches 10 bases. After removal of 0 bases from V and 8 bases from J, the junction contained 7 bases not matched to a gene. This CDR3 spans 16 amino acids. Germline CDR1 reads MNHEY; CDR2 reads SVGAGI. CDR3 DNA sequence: TGTGCCAGCAGTTACTCGCAGCGGGGGGGCCGTGATGAGCAGTTCTTC. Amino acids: CASSYSQRGGRDEQFF.

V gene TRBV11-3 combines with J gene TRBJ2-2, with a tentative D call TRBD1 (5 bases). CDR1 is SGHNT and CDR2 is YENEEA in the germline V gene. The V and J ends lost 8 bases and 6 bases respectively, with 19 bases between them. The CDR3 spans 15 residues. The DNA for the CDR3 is TGTGCCAGCGCACAAGGGGTGGCAGGTGCCGGGGAGCTGTTTTTT. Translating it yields CASAQGVAGAGELFF. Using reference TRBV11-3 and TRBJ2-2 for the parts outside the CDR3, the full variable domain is EAGVVQSPRYKIIEKKQPVAFWCNPISGHNTLYWYLQNLGQGPELLIRYENEEAVDDSQLPKDRFSAERLKGVDSTLKIQPAELGDSAVYLCASAQGVAGAGELFFGEGSRLTVL.

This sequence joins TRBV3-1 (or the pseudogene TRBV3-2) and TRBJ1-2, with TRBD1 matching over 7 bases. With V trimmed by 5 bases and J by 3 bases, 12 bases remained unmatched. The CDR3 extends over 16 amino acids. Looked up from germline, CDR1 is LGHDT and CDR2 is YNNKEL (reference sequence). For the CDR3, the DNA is TGTGCCAGCAGCGACCCCCGACAGGGCCGCTACTATGGCTACACCTTC. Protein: CASSDPRQGRYYGYTF.

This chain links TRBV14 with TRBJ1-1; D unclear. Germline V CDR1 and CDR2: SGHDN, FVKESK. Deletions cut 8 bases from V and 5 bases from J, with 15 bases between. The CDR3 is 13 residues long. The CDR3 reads CASREAGRTEAFF. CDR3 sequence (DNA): TGTGCCAGCCGAGAGGCCGGGAGAACTGAAGCTTTCTTT.

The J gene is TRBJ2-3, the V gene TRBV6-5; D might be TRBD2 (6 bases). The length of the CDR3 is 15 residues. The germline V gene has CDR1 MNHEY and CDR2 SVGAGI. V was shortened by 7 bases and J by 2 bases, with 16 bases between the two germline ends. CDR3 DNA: TGTGCCAGCACTCCGACTAGGACCCTCACAGATACGCAGTATTTT. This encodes CASTPTRTLTDTQYF.

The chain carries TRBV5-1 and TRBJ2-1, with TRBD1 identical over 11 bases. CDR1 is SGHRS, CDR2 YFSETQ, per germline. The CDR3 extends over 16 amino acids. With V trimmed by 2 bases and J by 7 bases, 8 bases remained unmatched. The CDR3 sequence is CASSLRGQGARNEQFF. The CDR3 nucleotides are TGCGCCAGCAGCTTAAGAGGACAGGGGGCGCGGAATGAGCAGTTCTTC.

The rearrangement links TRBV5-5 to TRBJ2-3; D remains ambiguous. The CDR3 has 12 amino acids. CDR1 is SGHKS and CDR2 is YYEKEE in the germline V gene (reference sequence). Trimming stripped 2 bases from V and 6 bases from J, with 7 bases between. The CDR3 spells CASSLELDTQYF. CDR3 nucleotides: TGTGCCAGCAGCTTAGAGTTGGATACGCAGTATTTT.